The sequence of this TCR beta chain was determined in a study of T cell responses to AZD1222 COVID-19 vaccine. Whole-study findings and limits: In the spike-specific TCR repertoire, nearly half reportedly target unmutated variant regions. At baseline, seropositivity was found in only a handful of AZD1222 recipients. The donor cohort was predominantly white British with a female majority, and clonal diversity may have been underestimated.

Sequenced by immunoSEQ multiplex PCR; TCRdb stores in-frame clones only, minus some. Of 95,000 to 150,000 clones in the sample, roughly 84% were seen once. Trimming left V 5 bases short and J 2 bases short, with 13 bases between. From germline, CDR1 is MNHEY and CDR2 SMNVEV (reference sequence). The CDR3 is 15 amino acids. Concerning this clone: What it binds is unknown.

This sequence joins TRBV27 and TRBJ2-1; D possibly corresponds to TRBD2 (6 bases). The starting material was peripheral blood, obtained on day 0 of AZD1222 vaccination. This clonotype was sampled from an adult in good health. The CDR3 sequence: CASSDGTLPYNEQFF. CDR3 DNA sequence: TGTGCCAGCAGTGACGGGACTCTGCCCTACAATGAGCAGTTCTTC.